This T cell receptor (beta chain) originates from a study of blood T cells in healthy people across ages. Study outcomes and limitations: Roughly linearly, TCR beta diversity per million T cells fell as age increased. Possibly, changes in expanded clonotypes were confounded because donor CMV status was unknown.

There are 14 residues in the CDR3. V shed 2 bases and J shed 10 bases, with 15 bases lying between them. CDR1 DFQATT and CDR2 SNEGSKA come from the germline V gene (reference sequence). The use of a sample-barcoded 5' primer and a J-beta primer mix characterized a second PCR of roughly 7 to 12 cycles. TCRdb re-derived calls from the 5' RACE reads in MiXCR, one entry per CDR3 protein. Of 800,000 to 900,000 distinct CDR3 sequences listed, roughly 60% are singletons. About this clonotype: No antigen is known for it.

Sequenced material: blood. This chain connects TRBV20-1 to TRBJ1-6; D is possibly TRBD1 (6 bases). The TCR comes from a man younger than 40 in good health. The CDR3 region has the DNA TGCAGTGCTAGACCCCCAGGGGTAAGGTCACCCCTCCACTTT. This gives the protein CSARPPGVRSPLHF.